The following is a T cell receptor beta chain sequence with its context. Its matching antigen is unknown. Donors sampled were nominally healthy, though unrecorded immune exposures were likely. This sample is drawn from a study of cytomegalovirus exposure and HLA in healthy donors. About the study: From 150 million to 200 million T cells, an earlier analysis saw approximately 120 million unique TCR beta sequences.

Germline CDR1 reads SGHKS; CDR2 reads YYEKEE (reference sequence). CDR3 size: 20 residues. V shed 4 bases and J 3 bases; nucleotides not matched to a gene: 21. A multiplex PCR was run with 60 Vbeta primers and 13 Jbeta primers. The protocol was immunoSEQ multiplex PCR, while the TCRdb copy is restricted to in-frame clones and leaves out a portion. Recorded for this sample: 95,000 to 150,000 clones. Findings of the study overall: When a later analysis compared HLA-associated TCR beta chains with equally common others, the HLA-associated chains turned out to be more clonally expanded and to have lower generation probabilities. Prediction of most subjects' HLA-A and HLA-B alleles by TCR beta sequences was reportedly accurate.

The sample was PBMCs. This TCR derives from a man younger than 30 in good health and CMV-seronegative. The rearrangement uses TRBV5-5 and TRBJ1-5; 8 nucleotides line up with TRBD1. The CDR3 reads CASSLLEQIPGQVNNQPQHF. CDR3 DNA sequence: TGTGCCAGCAGCCTCCTCGAACAAATTCCGGGACAGGTGAACAATCAGCCCCAGCATTTT.